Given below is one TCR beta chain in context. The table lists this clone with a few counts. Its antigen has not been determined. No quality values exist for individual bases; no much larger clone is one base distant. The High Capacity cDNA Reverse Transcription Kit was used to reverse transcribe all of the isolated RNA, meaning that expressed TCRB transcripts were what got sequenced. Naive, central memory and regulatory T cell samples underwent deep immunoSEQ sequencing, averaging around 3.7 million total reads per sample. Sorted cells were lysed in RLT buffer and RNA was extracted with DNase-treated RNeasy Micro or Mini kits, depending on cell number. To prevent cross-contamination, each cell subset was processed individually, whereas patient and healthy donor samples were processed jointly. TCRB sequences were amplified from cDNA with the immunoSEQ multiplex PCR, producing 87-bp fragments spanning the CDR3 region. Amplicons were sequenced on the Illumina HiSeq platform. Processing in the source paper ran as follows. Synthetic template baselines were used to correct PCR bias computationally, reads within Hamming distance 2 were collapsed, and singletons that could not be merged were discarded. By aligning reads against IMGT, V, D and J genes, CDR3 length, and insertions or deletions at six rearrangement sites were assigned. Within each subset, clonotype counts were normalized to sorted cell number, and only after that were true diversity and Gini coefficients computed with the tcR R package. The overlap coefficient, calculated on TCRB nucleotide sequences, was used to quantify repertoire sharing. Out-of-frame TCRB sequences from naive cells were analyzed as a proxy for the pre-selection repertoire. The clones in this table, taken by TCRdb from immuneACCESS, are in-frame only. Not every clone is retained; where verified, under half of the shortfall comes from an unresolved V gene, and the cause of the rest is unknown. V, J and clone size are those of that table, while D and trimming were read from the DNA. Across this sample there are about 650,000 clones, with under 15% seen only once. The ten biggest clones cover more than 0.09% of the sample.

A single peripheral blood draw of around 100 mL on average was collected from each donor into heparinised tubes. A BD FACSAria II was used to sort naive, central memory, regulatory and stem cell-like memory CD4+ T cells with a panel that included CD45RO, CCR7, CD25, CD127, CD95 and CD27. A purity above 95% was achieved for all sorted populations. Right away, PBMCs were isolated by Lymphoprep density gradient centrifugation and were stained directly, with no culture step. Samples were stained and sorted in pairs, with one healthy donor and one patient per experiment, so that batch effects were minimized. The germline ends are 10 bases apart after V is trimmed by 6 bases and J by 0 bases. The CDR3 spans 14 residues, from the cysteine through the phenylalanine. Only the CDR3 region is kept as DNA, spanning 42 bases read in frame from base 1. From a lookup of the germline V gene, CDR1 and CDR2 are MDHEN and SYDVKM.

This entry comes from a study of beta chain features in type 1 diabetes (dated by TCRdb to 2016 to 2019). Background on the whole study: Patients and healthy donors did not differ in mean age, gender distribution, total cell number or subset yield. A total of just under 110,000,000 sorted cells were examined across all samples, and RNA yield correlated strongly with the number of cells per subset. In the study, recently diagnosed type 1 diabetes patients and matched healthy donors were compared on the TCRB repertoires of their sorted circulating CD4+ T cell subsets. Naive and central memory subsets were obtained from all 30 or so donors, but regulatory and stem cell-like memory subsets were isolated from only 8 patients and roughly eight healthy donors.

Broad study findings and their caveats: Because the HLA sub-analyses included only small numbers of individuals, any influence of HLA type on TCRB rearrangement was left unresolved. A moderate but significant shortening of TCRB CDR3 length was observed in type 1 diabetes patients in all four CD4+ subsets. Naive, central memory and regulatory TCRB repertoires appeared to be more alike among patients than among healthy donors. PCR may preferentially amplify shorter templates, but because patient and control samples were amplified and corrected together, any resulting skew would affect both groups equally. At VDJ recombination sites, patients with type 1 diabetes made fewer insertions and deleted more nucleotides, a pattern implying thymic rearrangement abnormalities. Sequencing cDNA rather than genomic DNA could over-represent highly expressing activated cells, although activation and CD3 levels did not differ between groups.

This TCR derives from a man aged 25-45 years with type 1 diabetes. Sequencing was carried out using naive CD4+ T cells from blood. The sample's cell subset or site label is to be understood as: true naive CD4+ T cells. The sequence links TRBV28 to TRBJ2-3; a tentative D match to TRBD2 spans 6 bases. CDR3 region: CASSSGTSTDTQYF. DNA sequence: TGTGCCAGCAGCTCCGGGACTAGCACAGATACGCAGTATTTT.